This TCR beta chain was documented in a study of blood T cell repertoires in COVID-19. Study-level information: Acute-phase and convalescent COVID-19 samples originated in the United States, Italy and Spain. Sample material is recorded as cDNA or gDNA derived from T cells, B-cell-depleted T cells, or PBMCs.

Authors' methods: Amplification from reference gene primers served as the basis for estimated nucleated cell counts. Data came from immunoSEQ multiplex PCR; TCRdb stores just in-frame clones and leaves some out. The D gene and trimming were derived from the DNA, and the V and J assignments and clone size from that table. The table has about 81,000 clones, 91% seen once. This CDR3 comprises 19 residues. Per the germline V gene, CDR1 is MGHRA and CDR2 is YSYEKL. V lost 1 base, J lost 5 bases, and 24 bases lay in between. The rearrangement links TRBV4-1 to TRBJ2-1, with a weak D call TRBD2 (6 bases). This sequence was found in a woman aged 45 to 65 in a cohort sampled during active COVID-19. Input material: peripheral blood. The CDR3 nucleotides read TGCGCCAGCAGCCAAGTTACTAGCAGGGCGTCTCCAAGGAACAATGAGCAGTTCTTC. Translating it yields CASSQVTSRASPRNNEQFF.